This T cell receptor (beta chain) was found in a study of blood T cell repertoires in COVID-19. In the study overall: Samples taken during acute and convalescent COVID-19 were collected in the United States, Italy and Spain. PBMCs, B-cell-depleted T cells, or T cells provided the cDNA or gDNA that made up the material.

V was pared by 0 bases and J by 3 bases, with 4 bases of the junction left unmatched. CDR3 length: 16 residues. Germline V gene lookup returns CDR1 SGHDT and CDR2 YYEEEE. Measured with immunoSEQ multiplex PCR; TCRdb has only the in-frame clones, and not every one. This repertoire shows 150,000 to 200,000 clones, 60% to 85% found once; its top ten account for roughly 8.4%. The chain combines TRBV5-6 with TRBJ1-4, with 8 bases matching TRBD1. Source material: peripheral blood. The origin of this receptor is a man aged 55 to 69 with acute or convalescent COVID-19. CDR3 amino acids: CASSLAGGAANEKLFF. In DNA form, the CDR3 reads TGTGCCAGCAGCTTGGCAGGGGGCGCGGCTAATGAAAAACTGTTTTTT.